The sequence of this TCR beta chain was determined in a study of blood T cells in healthy people across ages. With a J-beta primer mix and a sample-barcoded 5' primer, a second PCR ran about 7 to 12 cycles. Every cDNA molecule carried a tag from a template-switch adaptor bearing 12 random nucleotides. TCRdb recomputed calls from the 5' RACE reads with MiXCR, one row per CDR3 protein. This table has approximately 800,000 distinct CDR3 sequences, roughly 25% appearing once. Trimming stripped 0 bases from V and 0 bases from J, with 9 bases between. The CDR3 is made up of 16 amino acids. Donors were systemically healthy Caucasian individuals from Russia aged roughly 6 to 100 years. PBMCs were isolated at a quantity of at least 6 million per sample. Extraction yielded at least 5 micrograms of total RNA per sample. This sample also belongs to another study, concerning T cells of mothers and their children.

Sequencing was performed on blood. This receptor was taken from a boy aged 10-17 years in good health. This rearrangement joins TRBV12-3 or TRBV12-4 to TRBJ2-1; D unresolved. Written as DNA, the CDR3 is TGTGCCAGCAGTTTAGCGAGGCGGAGCTCCTACAATGAGCAGTTCTTC. This translates into CASSLARRSSYNEQFF.